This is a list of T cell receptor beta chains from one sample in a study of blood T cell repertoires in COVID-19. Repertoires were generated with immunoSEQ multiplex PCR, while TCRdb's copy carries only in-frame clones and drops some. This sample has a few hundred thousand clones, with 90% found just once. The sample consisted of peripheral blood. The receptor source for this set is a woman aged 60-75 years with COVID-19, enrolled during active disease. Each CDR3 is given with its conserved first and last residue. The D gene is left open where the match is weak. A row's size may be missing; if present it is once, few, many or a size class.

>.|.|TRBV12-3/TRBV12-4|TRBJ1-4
CATTDGSEKLFF
TGTGCCACCACAGATGGAAGTGAAAAACTGTTTTTT
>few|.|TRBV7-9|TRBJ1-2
CASSLGGGYTF
TGTGCCAGCAGCTTAGGAGGCGGCTACACCTTC
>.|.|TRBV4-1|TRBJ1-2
CASSQGPGSTYGYTF
TGCGCCAGCAGCCAAGGACCAGGGTCCACCTATGGCTACACCTTC
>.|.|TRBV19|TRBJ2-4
CASSTHAGAKNIQYF
TGTGCCAGTAGTACGCACGCCGGAGCCAAAAACATTCAGTACTTC
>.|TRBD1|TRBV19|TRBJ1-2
CASSFGQGRGYTF
TGTGCCAGTAGTTTCGGACAGGGAAGAGGCTACACCTTC
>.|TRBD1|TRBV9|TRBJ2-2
CASSAWDRSRTGELFF
TGTGCCAGCAGCGCCTGGGACAGATCCCGAACCGGGGAGCTGTTTTTT
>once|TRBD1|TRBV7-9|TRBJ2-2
CASSFGQEFTGELFF
TGTGCCAGCAGCTTTGGACAGGAGTTCACCGGGGAGCTGTTTTTT
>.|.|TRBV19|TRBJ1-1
CASSVNRGLGAFF
TGTGCCAGTAGTGTAAATAGGGGTTTGGGAGCTTTCTTT
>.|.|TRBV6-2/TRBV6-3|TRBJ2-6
CASSYSRQNSGANVLTF
TGTGCCAGCAGTTACTCGAGACAGAACTCTGGGGCCAACGTCCTGACTTTC
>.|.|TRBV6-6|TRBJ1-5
CASIRQATGNQPQHF
TGTGCCAGCATCCGACAGGCTACGGGCAATCAGCCCCAGCATTTT
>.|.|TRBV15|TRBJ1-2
CATSRDNMLPENTF
TGTGCCACCAGCAGAGATAACATGCTGCCCGAAAACACCTTC
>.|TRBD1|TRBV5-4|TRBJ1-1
CASSLGRTGNTEAFF
TGTGCCAGCAGCTTGGGACGGACAGGGAACACTGAAGCTTTCTTT
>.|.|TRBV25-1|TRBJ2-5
CASSELTRGLETQYF
TGTGCCAGCAGTGAATTGACGAGGGGGTTGGAGACCCAGTACTTC
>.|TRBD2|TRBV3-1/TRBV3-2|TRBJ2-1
CASSRLAGGGGSSYNEQFF
TGTGCCAGCAGCCGGCTAGCGGGGGGCGGGGGCAGCTCCTACAATGAGCAGTTCTTC
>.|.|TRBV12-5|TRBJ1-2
CASGPGQGAHYGYTF
TGTGCTAGTGGTCCCGGGCAGGGCGCCCACTATGGCTACACCTTC
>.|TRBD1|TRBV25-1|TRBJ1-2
CASSPGTGRLYGYTF
TGTGCCAGCAGTCCGGGGACAGGGCGCCTATATGGCTACACCTTC
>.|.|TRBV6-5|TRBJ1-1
CASERGVGTEAFF
TGTGCCAGCGAACGGGGGGTAGGCACTGAAGCTTTCTTT
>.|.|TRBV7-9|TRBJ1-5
CASQDHRRSNQPQHF
TGTGCCAGCCAGGATCACAGACGGAGCAATCAGCCCCAGCATTTT
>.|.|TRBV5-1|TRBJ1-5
CASSLEPLSQPQHF
TGCGCCAGCAGCTTGGAACCGCTAAGTCAGCCCCAGCATTTT
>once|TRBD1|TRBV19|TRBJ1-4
CASSLGYTGGHWNEKLFF
TGTGCCAGTAGTCTTGGATACACAGGGGGCCATTGGAATGAAAAACTGTTTTTT
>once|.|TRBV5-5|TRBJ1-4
CASSVDQQGEKLFF
TGTGCCAGCAGCGTGGATCAGCAGGGGGAAAAACTGTTTTTT
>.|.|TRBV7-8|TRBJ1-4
CASSLFVGDSEKLFF
TGTGCCAGCAGCTTATTTGTCGGAGACAGTGAAAAACTGTTTTTT
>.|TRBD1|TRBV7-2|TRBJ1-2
CASSSRGTGDGGYGYTF
TGTGCCAGCAGCTCGAGGGGGACAGGGGATGGAGGCTATGGCTACACCTTC
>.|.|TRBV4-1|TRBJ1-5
CASSQALAGVQPQHF
TGCGCCAGCAGCCAAGCTCTAGCAGGGGTCCAGCCCCAGCATTTT
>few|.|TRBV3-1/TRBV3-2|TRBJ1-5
CASSRGKGNSNQPQHF
TGTGCCAGCAGCCGAGGGAAGGGAAATAGCAATCAGCCCCAGCATTTT
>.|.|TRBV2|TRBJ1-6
CASSDRGGNSPLHF
TGTGCCAGCAGTGACAGGGGAGGGAATTCACCCCTCCACTTT
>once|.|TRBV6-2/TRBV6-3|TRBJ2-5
CASSPSRTQYF
TGTGCCAGCAGCCCCTCCCGGACCCAGTACTTC
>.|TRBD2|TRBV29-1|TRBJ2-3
CSVAGSGGTDTQYF
TGCAGCGTTGCTGGTAGCGGGGGCACAGATACGCAGTATTTT
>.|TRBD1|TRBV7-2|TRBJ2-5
CASSLGTGETQYF
TGTGCCAGCAGCTTAGGGACAGGAGAGACCCAGTACTTC
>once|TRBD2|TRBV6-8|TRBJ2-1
CASMTLAGVFIEQFF
TGTGCCAGCATGACCTTAGCGGGGGTCTTTATTGAGCAGTTCTTC
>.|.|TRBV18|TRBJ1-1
CASSPPGTPTEAFF
TGTGCCAGCTCACCACCGGGCACACCCACTGAAGCTTTCTTT
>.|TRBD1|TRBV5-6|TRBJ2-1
CASSSEGQGINEQFF
TGTGCCAGCAGCTCAGAGGGACAGGGGATCAATGAGCAGTTCTTC
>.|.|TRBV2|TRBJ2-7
CASSDLFGGSYEQYF
TGTGCCAGCAGTGACCTCTTTGGGGGGTCCTACGAGCAGTACTTC
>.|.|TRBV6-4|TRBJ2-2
CASSARLAGMLFF
TGTGCCAGCAGTGCCCGTTTGGCAGGAATGTTGTTTTTT
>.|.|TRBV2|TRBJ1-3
CASSGDFGNTIYF
TGTGCCAGCAGTGGGGACTTCGGAAACACCATATATTTT
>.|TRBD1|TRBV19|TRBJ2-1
CASQLNRGNNEQFF
TGTGCCAGTCAACTAAACAGGGGTAACAATGAGCAGTTCTTC
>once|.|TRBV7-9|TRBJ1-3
CASSFTGISGNTIYF
TGTGCCAGCAGCTTCACAGGGATCTCTGGAAACACCATATATTTT
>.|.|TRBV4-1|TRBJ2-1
CASSHQGISSYNEQFF
TGCGCCAGCAGCCACCAGGGGATTAGCTCCTACAATGAGCAGTTCTTC
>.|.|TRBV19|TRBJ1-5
CASLRRGSVTANQPQHF
TGTGCCAGTCTACGCCGGGGGTCCGTTACAGCAAATCAGCCCCAGCATTTT
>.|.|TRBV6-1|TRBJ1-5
CASSEVGGYNQPQHF
TGTGCCAGCAGTGAAGTAGGCGGTTACAATCAGCCCCAGCATTTT
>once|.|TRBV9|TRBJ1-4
CASSGRRSSGNEKLFF
TGTGCCAGCAGCGGAAGACGCTCCTCGGGTAATGAAAAACTGTTTTTT
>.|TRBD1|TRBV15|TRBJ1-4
CATKDRGLANEKLFF
TGTGCCACGAAGGACAGGGGTCTGGCTAATGAAAAACTGTTTTTT
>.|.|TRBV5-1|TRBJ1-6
CASSLLKGVFGSYNSPLHF
TGCGCCAGCAGCCTACTTAAGGGAGTCTTTGGCTCCTATAATTCACCCCTCCACTTT